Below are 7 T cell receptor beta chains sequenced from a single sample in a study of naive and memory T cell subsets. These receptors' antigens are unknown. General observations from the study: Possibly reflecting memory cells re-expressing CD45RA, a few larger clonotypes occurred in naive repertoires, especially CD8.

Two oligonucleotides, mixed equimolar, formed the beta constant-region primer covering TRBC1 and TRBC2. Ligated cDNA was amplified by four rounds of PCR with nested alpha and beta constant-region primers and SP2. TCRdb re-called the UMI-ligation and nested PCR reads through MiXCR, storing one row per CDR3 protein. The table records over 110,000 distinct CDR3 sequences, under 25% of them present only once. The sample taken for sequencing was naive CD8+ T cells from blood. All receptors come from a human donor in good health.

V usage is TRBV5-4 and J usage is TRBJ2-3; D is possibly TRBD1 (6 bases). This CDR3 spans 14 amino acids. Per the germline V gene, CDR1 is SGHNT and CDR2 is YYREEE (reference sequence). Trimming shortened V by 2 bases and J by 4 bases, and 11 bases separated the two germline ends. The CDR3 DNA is TGTGCCAGCAGCTTAAACAGGGTTCCAGATACGCAGTATTTT. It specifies CASSLNRVPDTQYF.

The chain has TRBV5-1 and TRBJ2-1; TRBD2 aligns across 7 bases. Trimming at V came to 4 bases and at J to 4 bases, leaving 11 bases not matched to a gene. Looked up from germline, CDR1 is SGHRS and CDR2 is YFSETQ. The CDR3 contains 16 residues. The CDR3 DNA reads TGCGCCAGCAGCCTGGGGGAGGGGCCGGCATACAATGAGCAGTTCTTC. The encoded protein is CASSLGEGPAYNEQFF.

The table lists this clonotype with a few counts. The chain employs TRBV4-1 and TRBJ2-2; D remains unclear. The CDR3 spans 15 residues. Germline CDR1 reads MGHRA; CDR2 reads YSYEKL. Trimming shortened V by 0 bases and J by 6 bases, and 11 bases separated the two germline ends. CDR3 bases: TGCGCCAGCAGCCAAGATTTCAGCCGGGCCGGGGAGCTGTTTTTT. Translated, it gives CASSQDFSRAGELFF.

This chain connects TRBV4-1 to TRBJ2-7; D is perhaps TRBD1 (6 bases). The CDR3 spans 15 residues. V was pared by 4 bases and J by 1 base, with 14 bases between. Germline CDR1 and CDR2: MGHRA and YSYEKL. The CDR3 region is CASSPITGLSYEQYF. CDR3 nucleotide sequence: TGCGCCAGCAGCCCAATTACAGGGCTTTCCTACGAGCAGTACTTC.

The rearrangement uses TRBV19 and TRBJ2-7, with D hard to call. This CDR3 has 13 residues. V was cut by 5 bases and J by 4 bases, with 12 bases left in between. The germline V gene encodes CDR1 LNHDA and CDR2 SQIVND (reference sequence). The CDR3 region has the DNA TGTGCCAGTAGTTCAACCGTCGGGTACGAGCAGTACTTC. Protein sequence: CASSSTVGYEQYF.

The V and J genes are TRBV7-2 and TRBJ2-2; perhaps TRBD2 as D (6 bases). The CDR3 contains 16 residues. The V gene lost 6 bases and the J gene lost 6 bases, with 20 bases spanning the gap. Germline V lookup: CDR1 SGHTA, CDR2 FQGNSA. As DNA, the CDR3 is TGTGCCAGCAGAGGAACTAGCCCCAGTCGAGCCGGGGAGCTGTTTTTT. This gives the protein CASRGTSPSRAGELFF.

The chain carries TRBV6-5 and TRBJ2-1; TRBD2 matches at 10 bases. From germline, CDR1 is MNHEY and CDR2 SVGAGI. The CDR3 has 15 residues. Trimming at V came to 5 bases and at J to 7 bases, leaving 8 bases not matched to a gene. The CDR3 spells CASSPYSGRLNEQFF. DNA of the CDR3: TGTGCCAGCAGTCCGTATAGCGGGAGGCTGAATGAGCAGTTCTTC.